The next 7 T cell receptor beta chains were all read from a single sample in a study of control samples from healthy donors and cancer patients. Method: immunoSEQ multiplex PCR; TCRdb's copy keeps in-frame clones and lacks some. In the table there are over 30,000 clones, about 88% of which are singletons. What was sequenced was PBMCs. The receptors originated from a woman in her thirties or forties with lung cancer.

V usage is TRBV9 and J usage is TRBJ1-6; 8 bases map to TRBD1. J gave up 9 bases and V 4 bases, and 9 bases lay outside the gene matches. Germline V gene data show CDR1 as SGDLS and CDR2 as YYNGEE. The CDR3 loop spans 15 amino acids. In nucleotides, the CDR3 is TGTGCCAGCAGCCCAGGGACAGGTTCGGGTTCACCCCTCCACTTT. Its translation is CASSPGTGSGSPLHF.

This chain links TRBV10-3 with TRBJ1-1, with a weak D call TRBD1 (5 bases). Trimming stripped 0 bases from V and 5 bases from J, with 10 bases between. Germline-derived CDR1 and CDR2 are ENHRY and SYGVKD. This CDR3 comprises 14 residues. DNA for the CDR3: TGTGCCATCAGTGAGTCCCGGGGCGAGACTGAAGCTTTCTTT. Protein product: CAISESRGETEAFF.

Turning to this clone: The sample holds other DNA sequences that translate to the same CDR3. J is TRBJ1-1 and V is TRBV11-2; the D is unclear. Germline V CDR1 and CDR2: SGHAT, FQNNGV. Trimming took 3 bases from V and 2 from J, leaving 13 bases between them. The CDR3 spans 15 residues. The CDR3 protein is CASSLGRIENTEAFF. The CDR3 DNA follows: TGTGCCAGCAGCTTGGGCCGGATTGAAAACACTGAAGCTTTCTTT.

This rearrangement joins TRBV15 to TRBJ2-3; D might be TRBD2 (6 bases). The V gene's germline CDR1 is LNHNV and CDR2 YYDKDF (reference sequence). The CDR3 sequence is 16 residues long. Trimming pared 0 bases from V and 5 bases from J, leaving 15 bases between. The CDR3 spells CATSRDRASEGDTQYF. The CDR3 DNA reads as TGTGCCACCAGCAGAGATAGGGCTAGCGAAGGAGATACGCAGTATTTT.

This sequence joins TRBV25-1 and TRBJ2-2, with a weak D call TRBD2 (5 bases). V lost 4 bases to trimming and J lost 1 base, with 10 bases between them. Per the germline V gene, CDR1 is MGHDK and CDR2 is SYGVNS. The CDR3 consists of 15 residues. CDR3: CASSAGVGNTGELFF. The CDR3, as DNA: TGTGCCAGCAGTGCCGGGGTGGGGAACACCGGGGAGCTGTTTTTT.

The chain has TRBV11-2 and TRBJ1-1; D gene uncertain. The germline CDR1 and CDR2 sequences are SGHAT and FQNNGV. This CDR3 has 15 amino acids. The ends were cut back, 1 base at V and 5 bases at J, with 14 bases in the middle. CDR3 nucleotides: TGTGCCAGCAGCTTAGGCGTAGGGCGAGGGACTGAAGCTTTCTTT. Protein product: CASSLGVGRGTEAFF.

The J gene is TRBJ2-1, the V gene TRBV7-2; 10 bases line up with TRBD1. The junction had 4 bases not matched to a gene; V was cut back by 1 base and J by 7 bases. The CDR3 covers 15 residues. Germline V gene lookup returns CDR1 SGHTA and CDR2 FQGNSA. The DNA for the CDR3 is TGTGCCAGCAGCTTAGGGACAGGGGGTTGGAATGAGCAGTTCTTC. Its translation is CASSLGTGGWNEQFF.